The 19 T cell receptor beta chains in this list originate from one sample, sequenced in a study of cytomegalovirus exposure and HLA in healthy donors. 13 Jbeta primers and 60 Vbeta primers were used for the PCR. The method was immunoSEQ multiplex PCR; TCRdb's version includes in-frame clones alone and lacks a portion of them. The data contain 90,000 or so clones, approximately 71% of them singletons. The specimen was PBMCs. Receptors were obtained from a woman aged 18-29 years in good health and CMV-seropositive.

The V call is TRBV5-1, the J call TRBJ2-5, with 9 bases matching TRBD1. The CDR3 length is 16 residues. Germline V gives CDR1 SGHRS, CDR2 YFSETQ. The ends lost 3 bases at V and 3 bases at J; junction bases unmatched: 9. The chain's CDR3 is CASSSGTGFAEETQYF. The DNA of the CDR3 is TGCGCCAGCAGCTCCGGGACAGGGTTCGCGGAAGAGACCCAGTACTTC.

In its sample, this clone was seen a few times. The rearrangement uses TRBV5-6 and TRBJ2-7, with D possibly matching TRBD1 (8 bases). CDR3 size: 16 residues. Germline CDR1 and CDR2: SGHDT and YYEEEE. V dropped 2 bases and J dropped 6 bases, with 21 bases sitting between them. The CDR3, as DNA: TGTGCCAGCAGCTTCTGGGGAGGGGGGACAGGTCTCGAGCAGTACTTC. Translation gives CASSFWGGGTGLEQYF.

This sequence joins TRBV6-1 and TRBJ1-5; D is uncertain. The V gene's germline CDR1 is MNHNS and CDR2 SASEGT. The CDR3 contains 15 residues. V lost 6 bases, J lost 0 bases, and 12 bases lay in between. CDR3 residues: CASRAGSNSNQPQHF. The CDR3 bases are TGTGCCAGCAGAGCCGGGAGCAATAGCAATCAGCCCCAGCATTTT.

The V gene is TRBV6-1, the J gene TRBJ1-5, with a possible D match to TRBD1 (6 bases). Trimming cost V 0 bases and J 7 bases, with 10 bases left between them. The CDR3 is made up of 14 amino acids. Per germline, CDR1 MNHNS and CDR2 SASEGT. As DNA, the CDR3 is TGTGCCAGCAGTGAAGCACAGGGTCGGCAGCCCCAGCATTTT. It encodes CASSEAQGRQPQHF.

V gene TRBV27 combines with J gene TRBJ2-4, with TRBD2 matching over 7 bases. Germline loops: CDR1 MNHEY, CDR2 SMNVEV (reference sequence). J lost 8 bases, V lost 6 bases, and 7 bases had no gene match. The CDR3 is 13 amino acids. In DNA form, the CDR3 reads TGTGCCAGCAGGGGGGGGATAAGAGACATTCAGTACTTC. This gives the protein CASRGGIRDIQYF.

The gene calls are TRBV7-2 and TRBJ2-1; TRBD1 matches 11 bases. Germline V gene sequence: CDR1 SGHTA, CDR2 FQGNSA. CDR3 size: 16 residues. Losses at the gene ends were 0 bases for V and 9 bases for J; bases not matched to a gene: 7. The CDR3 nucleotides read TGTGCCAGCAGCTTAGCCGGGACAGGGGGACAGGGTGAGCAGTTCTTC. This codes for CASSLAGTGGQGEQFF.

This chain connects TRBV6-6 to TRBJ1-1, with D perhaps matching TRBD1 (6 bases). CDR3 length: 14 residues. V lost 0 bases and J 6 bases, leaving 11 bases between the germline ends. Germline V lookup: CDR1 MNHNY, CDR2 SVGAGI (reference sequence). The DNA for the CDR3 is TGTGCCAGCAGTTACTCCCAGGGGTTCGCTGAAGCTTTCTTT. It yields the protein CASSYSQGFAEAFF.

The table lists this clone with a few counts. The chain combines TRBV9 with TRBJ2-3; D is unclear. Germline-derived CDR1 and CDR2 are SGDLS and YYNGEE. V dropped 3 bases and J dropped 2 bases, with 10 bases sitting between them. The CDR3 totals 14 residues. CDR3 sequence (DNA): TGTGCCAGCAGCGGCGAAAGTGACACAGATACGCAGTATTTT. Amino acids: CASSGESDTDTQYF.

The chain links TRBV5-1 to TRBJ2-5, with D perhaps being TRBD1 or TRBD2 (6 bases each). V shed 4 bases and J shed 4 bases, with 14 bases lying between them. CDR3 size: 14 residues. Germline loops: CDR1 SGHRS, CDR2 YFSETQ. The CDR3 DNA is TGCGCCAGCAGCGTGGAGGGACAAAGAGAGACCCAGTACTTC. Its translation: CASSVEGQRETQYF.

Only one count was recorded for this clone. The chain carries TRBV27 and TRBJ2-7; weak D call: TRBD2 (7 bases). The CDR3 has 15 amino acids. In germline, CDR1 is MNHEY, CDR2 SMNVEV (reference sequence). Trimming cost V 4 bases and J 6 bases, with 19 bases left between them. CDR3: CASSSRGAPRSEQYF. As DNA, the CDR3 is TGTGCCAGCAGTTCTCGGGGGGCCCCTAGGAGCGAGCAGTACTTC.

This rearrangement joins TRBV9 to TRBJ1-3, with TRBD1 matching 7 bases. The germline gives CDR1 SGDLS, CDR2 YYNGEE. This CDR3 is built from 14 residues. Unmatched junction bases numbered 3, after V lost 4 bases and J lost 2 bases. The CDR3 region has the DNA TGTGCCAGCAGCACGGGACAGCCTGGAAACACCATATATTTT. It encodes CASSTGQPGNTIYF.

This clone turned up a few times. V is TRBV6-1 and J is TRBJ2-7; D is perhaps TRBD1 (6 bases). The CDR3 is 13 residues long. CDR1 and CDR2 from the germline V gene are MNHNS and SASEGT. Trimming stripped 6 bases from V and 6 bases from J, with 15 bases between. CDR3 in amino acids: CASRYREMGEQYF. CDR3 sequence (DNA): TGTGCCAGCAGATACAGGGAAATGGGCGAGCAGTACTTC.

The chain is built from TRBV5-8 and TRBJ2-7; the match to TRBD1 covers 7 bases. Trimming removed 1 base from V and 3 bases from J; junction bases left unmatched: 7. Germline CDR1 SGHTS, CDR2 YDEGEE. The CDR3 spans 15 residues. The CDR3, as DNA: TGTGCCAGCAGCTTGAGGACAGGAAGGGTCTACGAGCAGTACTTC. Encoded protein: CASSLRTGRVYEQYF.

This rearrangement joins TRBV7-2 to TRBJ1-2; tentative D call: TRBD1 (6 bases). The CDR3 is 14 amino acids. The germline V and J ends were trimmed by 6 bases and 8 bases, with 19 bases remaining between them. Germline V lookup: CDR1 SGHTA, CDR2 FQGNSA. The CDR3 region has the DNA TGTGCCAGCAGATTCCAGGTAGCAGGGGAGGGCTACACCTTC. It encodes CASRFQVAGEGYTF.

Note on this clone: Germline is not matched at one junction end, which may reflect a read error. The J gene is TRBJ2-1, the V gene TRBV7-9; the match to TRBD2 covers 11 bases. CDR3 length: 12 amino acids. CDR1 is SEHNR and CDR2 is FQNEAQ in the germline V gene (reference sequence). For the CDR3, the DNA is TGTGCCAGCAGCTCGACTAGCGGGGCCCTACTCTTC. Amino acid sequence: CASSSTSGALLF.

This clone was seen only a few times. The chain uses TRBV2 and TRBJ2-5; TRBD1 matches 7 bases. The V and J ends lost 10 bases and 4 bases, in that order; junction bases with no gene match: 12. CDR3 length: 14 residues. Per germline, CDR1 SNHLY and CDR2 FYNNEI. The CDR3: CATRGLGLVETQYF. The DNA of the CDR3 is TGTGCCACGAGGGGGCTAGGGCTGGTAGAGACCCAGTACTTC.

This chain connects TRBV10-3 to TRBJ1-1; 10 nucleotides line up with TRBD1. The germline gives CDR1 ENHRY, CDR2 SYGVKD. The CDR3 contains 14 residues. Trimming cost V 5 bases and J 5 bases; bases outside gene matches: 5. In DNA, the CDR3 is TGTGCCATCAGTCAACCGGGACAGGGGACTGAAGCTTTCTTT. Translating it yields CAISQPGQGTEAFF.

The genes are TRBV12-5 and TRBJ1-3; 10 bases match TRBD1. This CDR3 spans 15 amino acids. CDR1 is LGHNT, CDR2 FRNRAP, per germline. With V trimmed by 3 bases and J by 4 bases, 3 bases remained unmatched. The CDR3 sequence is CASGFGTGVGNTIYF. The CDR3 region has the DNA TGTGCTAGTGGTTTTGGGACAGGGGTCGGAAACACCATATATTTT.

The V call is TRBV7-2, the J call TRBJ2-1; 8 nucleotides align to TRBD1. Trimming at V came to 5 bases and at J to 7 bases, leaving 10 bases not matched to a gene. The length of the CDR3 is 15 residues. CDR1 is SGHTA, CDR2 FQGNSA, per germline. The CDR3 loop reads CASSTDRGRWNEQFF. The CDR3 DNA reads as TGTGCCAGCAGCACCGACAGGGGTCGGTGGAATGAGCAGTTCTTC. The whole variable domain, filled in from reference TRBV7-2 and TRBJ2-1, reads GAGVSQSPSNKVTEKGKDVELRCDPISGHTALYWYRQSLGQGLEFLIYFQGNSAPDKSGLPSDRFSAERTGGSVSTLTIQRTQQEDSAVYLCASSTDRGRWNEQFFGPGTRLTVL.